This passage covers 28 T cell receptor beta chains from one sample sequenced in a study of beta chain features in type 1 diabetes. TCRB transcripts that were expressed got sequenced, as all of the isolated RNA had been reverse transcribed. Produced via immunoSEQ multiplex PCR; TCRdb's table is partial and in-frame only. The table lists 100,000 to 150,000 clones, 16% of them singletons. No antigens are known for them. General study results and limits: People with Type 1 diabetes carried modestly yet significantly shorter TCRB CDR3s in all four CD4+ subsets.

The sequencing sample was made of central memory CD4+ T cells from blood. The receptors stem from a man aged 30-40 years with type 1 diabetes.

In this sample, this clone turned up a few times. CDR3 protein: CASSSRGRETQYF. The CDR3, as DNA: TGTGCCAGCAGTTCCAGGGGTCGGGAGACCCAGTACTTC. V is TRBV27 and J is TRBJ2-5; a weak D match, TRBD1 (6 bases). CDR3 length: 13 amino acids. V dropped 4 bases and J dropped 5 bases, with 11 bases sitting between them. Germline V gene lookup returns CDR1 MNHEY and CDR2 SMNVEV (reference sequence).

This chain links TRBV5-6 with TRBJ1-2; D is ambiguous. Per germline, CDR1 SGHDT and CDR2 YYEEEE. V lost 5 bases and J lost 4, with 21 bases in between. The CDR3 loop spans 16 amino acids. For the CDR3, the DNA is TGTGCCAGCAGTTACGGTGAGCGGCAGACTCTCTATGGCTACACCTTC. Translation: CASSYGERQTLYGYTF. The full variable domain, with the rest looked up from reference TRBV5-6 and TRBJ1-2, is DAGVTQSPTHLIKTRGQQVTLRCSPKSGHDTVSWYQQALGQGPQFIFQYYEEEERQRGNFPDRFSGHQFPNYSSELNVNALLLGDSALYLCASSYGERQTLYGYTFGSGTRLTVV.

This clone occurred a few times. The rearrangement uses TRBV30 and TRBJ1-6; D ambiguous. The V gene's germline CDR1 is GTSNPN and CDR2 SVGIG (reference sequence). This CDR3 has 13 residues. Trimming took off 2 bases at V and 10 bases at J, with 12 bases between the two ends. The CDR3: CAWSPPRGSPLHF. The CDR3 DNA reads TGTGCCTGGAGTCCCCCCAGAGGGTCACCCCTCCACTTT.

This clone appeared once. V and J are TRBV7-6 and TRBJ2-2; maybe TRBD2 (6 bases). Germline CDR1 is SGHVS and CDR2 is FNYEAQ. Deletions cut 5 bases from V and 5 bases from J, with 18 bases between. The CDR3 is 16 amino acids. The CDR3 DNA follows: TGTGCCAGCAGCGACCCGGGAGCCGGAGGGACCGGGGAGCTGTTTTTT. Its protein is CASSDPGAGGTGELFF.

A few counts support this clone. This chain joins TRBV6-1 and TRBJ2-7; D is possibly TRBD1 or TRBD2 (5 bases each). Germline assignment: CDR1 MNHNS and CDR2 SASEGT. CDR3 length: 12 residues. Trimming stripped 4 bases from V and 5 bases from J, with 9 bases between. The CDR3 spells CASSGDGDEQYF. For the CDR3, the DNA is TGTGCCAGCAGTGGGGACGGCGACGAGCAGTACTTC.

In regard to this clone: With a much larger clone just one base away, this may be a read error. Other DNA sequences in this sample translate to the same CDR3. The chain recombines TRBV18 with TRBJ2-1, with 14 bases fitting TRBD2. The V segment lost 3 bases and the J segment 7 bases; nucleotides outside the gene matches: 2. In germline, CDR1 is KGHSH, CDR2 LQKENI. The CDR3 is made up of 15 amino acids. This chain's CDR3 is CASSPTSGGANEQFF. The CDR3 bases are TGTGCCAGCTCACCGACTAGCGGGGGGGCAAATGAGCAGTTCTTC.

This clone was observed a handful of times. This sequence joins TRBV18 and TRBJ1-3, with D perhaps TRBD1 (6 bases). CDR1 is KGHSH and CDR2 is LQKENI in the germline V gene. Trimming removed 6 bases from V and 0 bases from J, with 12 bases in between. The CDR3 loop spans 15 amino acids. CDR3: CASSAKDSSGNTIYF. DNA for the CDR3: TGTGCCAGCTCGGCTAAGGACAGCTCTGGAAACACCATATATTTT.

Details on this clone: The sample contains more than one DNA sequence encoding this CDR3. The chain is built from TRBV29-1 and TRBJ2-3; 10 bases agree with TRBD1. Germline CDR1 reads SQVTM; CDR2 reads ANQGSEA. The CDR3 runs to 13 residues. The V segment lost 6 bases and the J segment 1 base; nucleotides outside the gene matches: 1. The CDR3 is CSVGTGGTDTQYF. Here the CDR3 DNA reads TGCAGCGTCGGGACAGGGGGCACAGATACGCAGTATTTT.

The chain links TRBV10-3 to TRBJ2-7; possibly TRBD1 for D (5 bases). Germline V gene data show CDR1 as ENHRY and CDR2 as SYGVKD. V lost 0 bases and J lost 0, with 21 bases in between. The CDR3 runs 19 residues. The CDR3 DNA is TGTGCCATCAGTGAGTCGGTTGTAGTACAGGTGGCGAACTCCTACGAGCAGTACTTC. Translated: CAISESVVVQVANSYEQYF.

This clone was observed a handful of times. This chain connects TRBV10-3 to TRBJ2-1; TRBD2 aligns across 12 bases. There are 16 residues in the CDR3. The J segment lost 7 bases and the V segment lost 5 bases, leaving 9 bases of the junction unmatched. Germline CDR1 is ENHRY and CDR2 is SYGVKD. CDR3 DNA sequence: TGTGCCATCAGTTCTAGCGGGGGGGAAGCTTGGAATGAGCAGTTCTTC. It codes for CAISSSGGEAWNEQFF.

This CDR3 reads CASSLVETSGGAVITQYF. CDR3 DNA: TGTGCCAGCAGCTTAGTGGAGACTAGCGGGGGTGCAGTGATTACGCAGTATTTT. This rearrangement joins TRBV7-9 to TRBJ2-3, with 12 nucleotides matching TRBD2. The V gene end was trimmed by 1 base and the J gene end by 8 bases; junction bases not matched to a gene: 13. The germline V gene encodes CDR1 SEHNR and CDR2 FQNEAQ (reference sequence). This CDR3 is built from 18 residues.

This clone was seen once. The DNA for the CDR3 is TGTGCCAGCAGCTTTATACAGGGGGTGGACGAGCAGTACTTC. Translating gives CASSFIQGVDEQYF. V and J are TRBV7-9 and TRBJ2-7, with TRBD1 identical over 8 bases. Germline V gene lookup returns CDR1 SEHNR and CDR2 FQNEAQ (reference sequence). The length of the CDR3 is 14 residues. The V and J ends lost 3 bases and 5 bases, in that order; junction bases with no gene match: 6.

This clone was found a few times. The chain carries TRBV5-6 and TRBJ2-1, with 10 nucleotides matching TRBD1. CDR1 is SGHDT, CDR2 YYEEEE, per germline. This CDR3 region has 15 residues. Trimming removed 2 bases from V and 5 bases from J; junction bases left unmatched: 4. The CDR3 DNA is TGTGCCAGCAGCTTAGACAGGGGGCCGCACAATGAGCAGTTCTTC. Translating it yields CASSLDRGPHNEQFF.

The J gene is TRBJ2-7, the V gene TRBV9; D is undetermined. The CDR3 is 14 residues long. Trimming stripped 0 bases from V and 2 bases from J, with 9 bases between. The germline CDR1 and CDR2 sequences are SGDLS and YYNGEE. The DNA of the CDR3 is TGTGCCAGCAGCGTAGGTTTTAGCCCCTACGAGCAGTACTTC. It specifies CASSVGFSPYEQYF. Drawing the rest from reference TRBV9 and TRBJ2-7, the complete variable domain is DSGVTQTPKHLITATGQRVTLRCSPRSGDLSVYWYQQSLDQGLQFLIQYYNGEERAKGNILERFSAQQFPDLHSELNLSSLELGDSALYFCASSVGFSPYEQYFGPGTRLTVT.

The chain is built from TRBV7-9 and TRBJ2-7; TRBD1 matches 8 bases. V dropped 5 bases and J dropped 5; count of bases not matched to a gene: 8. The CDR3 contains 14 residues. CDR1 is SEHNR, CDR2 FQNEAQ, per germline (reference sequence). CDR3 region: CASSSRGPGDEQYF. The CDR3 DNA is TGTGCCAGCAGCAGCAGGGGGCCGGGGGACGAGCAGTACTTC.

The table lists this clone with a few counts. The V call is TRBV2, the J call TRBJ1-5, with D possibly TRBD1 on 6 matching bases. Germline CDR1 reads SNHLY; CDR2 reads FYNNEI. The CDR3 sequence is 15 residues long. V lost 5 bases to trimming and J lost 2 bases, with 13 bases between them. The chain's CDR3 is CASSPGGGGNQPQHF. CDR3 nucleotides: TGTGCCAGCAGTCCCGGGGGGGGCGGCAATCAGCCCCAGCATTTT.

This chain connects TRBV4-2 to TRBJ2-1, with unresolved D. V lost 0 bases and J 0 bases, leaving 12 bases between the germline ends. The CDR3 sequence is 17 residues long. Germline CDR1 and CDR2: LGHNA and YNFKEQ. The CDR3 region is CASSQDPNPSSYNEQFF. CDR3 nucleotides: TGTGCCAGCAGCCAAGACCCGAACCCGAGCTCCTACAATGAGCAGTTCTTC.

There are a few counts of this clone. V is TRBV7-2 and J is TRBJ2-7; D unresolved. CDR1 and CDR2 from the germline V gene are SGHTA and FQGNSA. This CDR3 is built from 16 residues. Deletions cut 5 bases from V and 0 bases from J, with 17 bases between. Here the CDR3 DNA reads TGTGCCAGCAGCCTCAGTGGGGTGGGCAACTCCTACGAGCAGTACTTC. Residues: CASSLSGVGNSYEQYF. The full variable domain, with the rest looked up from reference TRBV7-2 and TRBJ2-7, is GAGVSQSPSNKVTEKGKDVELRCDPISGHTALYWYRQSLGQGLEFLIYFQGNSAPDKSGLPSDRFSAERTGGSVSTLTIQRTQQEDSAVYLCASSLSGVGNSYEQYFGPGTRLTVT.

This clone has only a few counts. The chain has TRBV6-1 and TRBJ2-1, with a weak D call TRBD2 (6 bases). The germline CDR1 and CDR2 sequences are MNHNS and SASEGT. The CDR3 is 19 residues long. The V end lost 2 bases, the J end lost 0 bases, and 20 bases lay between the germline ends. The CDR3 DNA reads TGTGCCAGCAGTGAAAGCGGGCACCCTCAAACGAGCTCCTACAATGAGCAGTTCTTC. It codes for CASSESGHPQTSSYNEQFF.

V and J are TRBV2 and TRBJ2-1; TRBD1 agrees at 8 bases. The CDR3 sequence is 15 residues long. V trimming: 3 bases; J trimming: 2 bases; junction bases outside the gene matches: 3. The germline gives CDR1 SNHLY, CDR2 FYNNEI. CDR3 sequence (DNA): TGTGCCAGCAGTGATACAGGGGGAACCTACAATGAGCAGTTCTTC. It translates to CASSDTGGTYNEQFF.

In regard to this clone: The sample holds other DNA sequences that translate to the same CDR3. The chain recombines TRBV18 with TRBJ2-3; perhaps D is TRBD1 or TRBD2 (5 bases each). The CDR3 covers 14 residues. CDR1 KGHSH and CDR2 LQKENI come from the germline V gene. Deletions cut 1 base from V and 1 base from J, with 6 bases between. CDR3 amino acids: CASSPLGGTDTQYF. DNA for the CDR3: TGTGCCAGCTCACCACTGGGGGGCACAGATACGCAGTATTTT.

This clone appeared a few times. The chain joins TRBV28 to TRBJ2-4; D is uncertain. Germline V gives CDR1 MDHEN, CDR2 SYDVKM. V shed 3 bases and J shed 0 bases, with 6 bases lying between them. The CDR3 length is 14 residues. The CDR3 loop is CASSFFVAKNIQYF. The DNA for the CDR3 is TGTGCCAGCAGTTTTTTTGTAGCCAAAAACATTCAGTACTTC.

The V call is TRBV9, the J call TRBJ2-7; D may be TRBD1 (6 bases). With 9 bases removed from V and 2 bases from J, the gap between germline ends came to 18 bases. Germline values: CDR1 SGDLS, CDR2 YYNGEE. The CDR3 length is 14 residues. In nucleotides, the CDR3 is TGTGCCATTAGGACAGAGCGAAAGCCCTACGAGCAGTACTTC. Protein: CAIRTERKPYEQYF.

The chain recombines TRBV11-2 with TRBJ2-3, with a weak D call TRBD2 (6 bases). This CDR3 spans 12 amino acids. V lost 8 bases, J lost 6 bases, and 12 bases lay in between. Germline V gives CDR1 SGHAT, CDR2 FQNNGV. The CDR3 DNA is TGTGCCAGCTCCATTGGGGGGGATACGCAGTATTTT. Translated, it gives CASSIGGDTQYF. Using reference TRBV11-2 and TRBJ2-3 for the parts outside the CDR3, the full variable domain is EAGVAQSPRYKIIEKRQSVAFWCNPISGHATLYWYQQILGQGPKLLIQFQNNGVVDDSQLPKDRFSAERLKGVDSTLKIQPAKLEDSAVYLCASSIGGDTQYFGPGTRLTVL.

This clone was detected only a few times. The chain joins TRBV10-3 to TRBJ2-1, with a tentative D call TRBD1 (6 bases). Trimming left V 5 bases short and J 3 bases short, with 17 bases between. From germline, CDR1 is ENHRY and CDR2 SYGVKD. There are 16 residues in the CDR3. The CDR3: CAISPYIRQDYNEQFF. In DNA form, the CDR3 reads TGTGCCATCAGTCCCTATATTAGACAGGACTACAATGAGCAGTTCTTC.

This clone was seen a single time. J is TRBJ2-1 and V is TRBV14; TRBD2 is a possible D gene (6 bases). The germline CDR1 and CDR2 sequences are SGHDN and FVKESK. Trimming shortened V by 4 bases and J by 0 bases, and 10 bases separated the two germline ends. This CDR3 is built from 15 residues. CDR3 bases: TGTGCCAGCAGCCGAATGGACTACTCCTACAATGAGCAGTTCTTC. Translated, it gives CASSRMDYSYNEQFF.

This clone was picked up a small number of times. The V call is TRBV7-2, the J call TRBJ2-7, with no clear D. Trimming shortened V by 0 bases and J by 0 bases, and 6 bases separated the two germline ends. Germline CDR1 SGHTA, CDR2 FQGNSA. The CDR3 has 14 amino acids. The CDR3 DNA reads as TGTGCCAGCAGCTTAGCGGTGAGCTCCTACGAGCAGTACTTC. Protein: CASSLAVSSYEQYF.

This clone was detected a few times. The chain links TRBV5-1 to TRBJ2-7, with D perhaps matching TRBD2 (6 bases). This CDR3 is built from 14 residues. V shed 4 bases and J shed 5 bases, with 16 bases lying between them. Germline-derived CDR1 and CDR2 are SGHRS and YFSETQ. As DNA, the CDR3 is TGCGCCAGCAGCGTATTGGAGGGGACCCACGAGCAGTACTTC. Its protein product is CASSVLEGTHEQYF.